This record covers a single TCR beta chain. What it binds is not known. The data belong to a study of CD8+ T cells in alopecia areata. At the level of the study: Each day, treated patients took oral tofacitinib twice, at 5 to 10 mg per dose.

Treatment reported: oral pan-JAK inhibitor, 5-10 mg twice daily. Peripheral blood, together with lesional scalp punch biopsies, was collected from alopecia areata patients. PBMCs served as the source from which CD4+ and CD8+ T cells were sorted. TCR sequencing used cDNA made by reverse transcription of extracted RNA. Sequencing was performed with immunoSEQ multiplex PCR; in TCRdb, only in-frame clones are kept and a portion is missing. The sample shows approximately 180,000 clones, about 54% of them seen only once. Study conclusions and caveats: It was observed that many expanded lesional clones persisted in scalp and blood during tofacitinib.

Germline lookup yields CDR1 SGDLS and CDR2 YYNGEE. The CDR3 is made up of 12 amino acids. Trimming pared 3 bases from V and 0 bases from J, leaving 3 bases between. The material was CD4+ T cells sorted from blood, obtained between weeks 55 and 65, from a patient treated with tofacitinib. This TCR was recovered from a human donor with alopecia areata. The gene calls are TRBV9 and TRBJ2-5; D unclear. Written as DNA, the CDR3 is TGTGCCAGCAGCGCTCACCAAGAGACCCAGTACTTC. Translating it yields CASSAHQETQYF. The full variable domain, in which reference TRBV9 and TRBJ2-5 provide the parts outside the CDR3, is DSGVTQTPKHLITATGQRVTLRCSPRSGDLSVYWYQQSLDQGLQFLIQYYNGEERAKGNILERFSAQQFPDLHSELNLSSLELGDSALYFCASSAHQETQYFGPGTRLLVL.